The entry below gives a single T cell receptor (beta chain) sequence along with its context. Its antigen is not identified. Then a second PCR, running roughly 7 to 11 cycles, was carried out with a sample-barcoded 5' primer and a J-beta primer mix. Tags on each cDNA molecule came from a template-switch adaptor with 12 random nucleotides. One entry per CDR3 protein results from TCRdb running MiXCR on the 5' RACE reads. The profile shows approximately 940,000 distinct CDR3 sequences, around 49% of them singletons. The sample belongs to a study of blood T cells in healthy people across ages. Study findings and constraints: Aged donors had fewer naive CD4+ cells and lower diversity than long-lived donors.

Trimming left V 5 bases short and J 0 bases short, with 2 bases between. This CDR3 spans 12 amino acids. The V gene is TRBV12-3 or TRBV12-4, the J gene TRBJ1-5; D is unclear. The clonotype originates from a man aged 30-40 years in good health. Sequenced material: blood. The CDR3 nucleotides read TGTGCCAGCAGTGATAGCAATCAGCCCCAGCATTTT. Translation: CASSDSNQPQHF.